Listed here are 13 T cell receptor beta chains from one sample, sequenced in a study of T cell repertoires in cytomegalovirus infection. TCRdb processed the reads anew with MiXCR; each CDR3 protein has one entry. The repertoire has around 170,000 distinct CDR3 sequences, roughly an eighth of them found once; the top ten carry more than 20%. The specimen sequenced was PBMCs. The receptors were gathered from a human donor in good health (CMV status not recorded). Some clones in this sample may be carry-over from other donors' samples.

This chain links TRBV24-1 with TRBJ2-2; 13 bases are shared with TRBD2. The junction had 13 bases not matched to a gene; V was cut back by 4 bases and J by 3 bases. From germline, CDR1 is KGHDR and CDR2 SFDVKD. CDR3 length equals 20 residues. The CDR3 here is CATSDLPGLAGLTHTGELFF. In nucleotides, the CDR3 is TGTGCCACCAGTGACCTCCCGGGACTAGCGGGACTGACCCACACCGGGGAGCTGTTTTTT.

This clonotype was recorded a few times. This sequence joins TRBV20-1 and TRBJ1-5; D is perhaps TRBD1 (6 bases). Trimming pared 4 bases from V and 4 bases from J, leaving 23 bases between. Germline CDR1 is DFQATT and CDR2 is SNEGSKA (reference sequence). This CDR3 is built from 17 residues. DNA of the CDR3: TGCAGTGCTACCCCGGACAGAATGAAAAGAAGGAATCAGCCCCAGCATTTT. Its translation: CSATPDRMKRRNQPQHF.

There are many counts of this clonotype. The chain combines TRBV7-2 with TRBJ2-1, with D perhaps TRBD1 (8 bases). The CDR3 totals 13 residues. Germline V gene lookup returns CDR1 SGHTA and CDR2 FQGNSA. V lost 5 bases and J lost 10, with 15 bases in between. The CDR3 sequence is CASSPNRGGEQFF. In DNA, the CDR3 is TGTGCCAGCAGCCCAAACAGGGGGGGCGAGCAGTTCTTC.

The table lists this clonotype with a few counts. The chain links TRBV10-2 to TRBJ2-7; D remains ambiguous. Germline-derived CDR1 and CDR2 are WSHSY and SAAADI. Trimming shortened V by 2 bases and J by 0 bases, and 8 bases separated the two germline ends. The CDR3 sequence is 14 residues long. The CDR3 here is CASSETHFSYEQYF. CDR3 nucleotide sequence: TGCGCCAGCAGTGAGACCCACTTCTCCTACGAGCAGTACTTC.

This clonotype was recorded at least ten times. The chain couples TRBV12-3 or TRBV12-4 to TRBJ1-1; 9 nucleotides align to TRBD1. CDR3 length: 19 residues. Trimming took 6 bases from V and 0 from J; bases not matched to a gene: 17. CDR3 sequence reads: CASRRRTGGLLTMNTEAFF. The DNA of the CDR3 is TGTGCCAGCAGGCGCCGCACAGGGGGCCTCCTTACTATGAACACTGAAGCTTTCTTT.

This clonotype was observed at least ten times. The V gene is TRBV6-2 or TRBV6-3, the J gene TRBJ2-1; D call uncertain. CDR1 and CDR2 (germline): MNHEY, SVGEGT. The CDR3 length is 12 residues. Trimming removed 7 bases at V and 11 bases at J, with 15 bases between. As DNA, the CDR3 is TGTGCCAGCAACCCGCTAGGTGGGCAGCAGTTCTTC. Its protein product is CASNPLGGQQFF.

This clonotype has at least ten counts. The chain's CDR3 is CASSYRGAYTGELFF. The CDR3 nucleotides are TGTGCCAGCAGTTACAGAGGCGCTTACACCGGGGAGCTGTTTTTT. The chain employs TRBV6-5 and TRBJ2-2; D gene unclear. CDR3 size: 15 residues. V gave up 2 bases and J gave up 3 bases, with 10 bases separating them. Germline V gives CDR1 MNHEY, CDR2 SVGAGI.

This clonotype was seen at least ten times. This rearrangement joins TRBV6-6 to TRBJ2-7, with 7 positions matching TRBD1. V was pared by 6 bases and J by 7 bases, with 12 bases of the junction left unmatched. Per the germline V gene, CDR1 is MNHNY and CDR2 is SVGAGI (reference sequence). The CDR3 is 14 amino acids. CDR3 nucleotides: TGTGCCAGCAGCAAGATTGGGACAGCGCAGGAGCAGTACGTC. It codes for CASSKIGTAQEQYV.

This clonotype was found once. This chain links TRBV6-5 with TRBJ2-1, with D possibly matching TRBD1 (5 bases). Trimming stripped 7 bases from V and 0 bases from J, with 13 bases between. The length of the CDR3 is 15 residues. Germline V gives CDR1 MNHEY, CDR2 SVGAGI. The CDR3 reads CASMGKGHSYNEQFF. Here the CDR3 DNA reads TGTGCCAGCATGGGGAAGGGGCACTCCTACAATGAGCAGTTCTTC.

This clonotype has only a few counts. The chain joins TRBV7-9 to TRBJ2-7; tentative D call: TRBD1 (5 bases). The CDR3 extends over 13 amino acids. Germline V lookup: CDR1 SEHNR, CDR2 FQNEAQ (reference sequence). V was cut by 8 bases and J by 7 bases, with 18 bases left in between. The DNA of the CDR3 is TGTGCCAGCTCCCTGGGGCTTAGAGAAGAGCAGTACTTC. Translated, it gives CASSLGLREEQYF.

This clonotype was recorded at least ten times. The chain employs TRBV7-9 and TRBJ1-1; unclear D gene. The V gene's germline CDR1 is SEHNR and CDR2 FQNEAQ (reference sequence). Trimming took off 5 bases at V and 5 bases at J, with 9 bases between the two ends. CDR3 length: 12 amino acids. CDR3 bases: TGTGCCAGCAGCCCGATAAGGACTGAAGCTTTCTTT. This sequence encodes CASSPIRTEAFF.

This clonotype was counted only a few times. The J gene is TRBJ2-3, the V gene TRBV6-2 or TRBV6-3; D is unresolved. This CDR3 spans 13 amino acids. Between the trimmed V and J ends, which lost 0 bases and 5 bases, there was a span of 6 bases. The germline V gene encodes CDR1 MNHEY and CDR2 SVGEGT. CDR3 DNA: TGTGCCAGCAGTTACTCCCACGGAGATACGCAGTATTTT. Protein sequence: CASSYSHGDTQYF.

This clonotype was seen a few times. The chain's CDR3 is CASSLTDISYEQYF. Here the CDR3 DNA reads TGTGCCAGCAGTTTAACCGACATCTCCTACGAGCAGTACTTC. This rearrangement joins TRBV28 to TRBJ2-7; D is unclear. Germline V gives CDR1 MDHEN, CDR2 SYDVKM. The CDR3 totals 14 residues. Trimming took off 2 bases at V and 0 bases at J, with 8 bases between the two ends.